This TCR beta chain appears in the sequencing data of a study of shared clonotypes between healthy human individuals. TCRdb's table, derived via immunoSEQ multiplex PCR, lists solely in-frame clones and lacks some. Seen here are more than 900,000 clones, around 78% observed once, and the top ten hold more than 0.55%. CDR3 size: 13 residues. CDR1 is SGDLS, CDR2 YYNGEE, per germline. V was pared by 4 bases and J by 4 bases, with 11 bases between. V usage is TRBV9 and J usage is TRBJ1-1; no definite D call. The source of this sequence is a man between 18 and 29 years old in good health. Some clones in this sample may be carry-over from other donors' samples. Sample: memory CD4+ T cells from PBMCs. Specified subset: CD45RA-negative fraction. CDR3 DNA sequence: TGTGCCAGCAGCCTAACAAGCGGCACTGAAGCTTTCTTT. It encodes CASSLTSGTEAFF.